The 23 T cell receptor beta chains reported below all come from one sample, sequenced in a study of T cell responses to AZD1222 COVID-19 vaccine. Using immunoSEQ multiplex PCR, the repertoire was profiled, and TCRdb retains in-frame clones only, with some absent. The sample has tens of thousands of clones; about 91% are singletons. The sample consisted of peripheral blood, taken 28 days after the second dose of the MenACWY control vaccine. These receptors were collected from an adult who received the MenACWY meningococcal vaccine as a control.

The CDR3 sequence is CSVEGLSSGDYEQYF. In nucleotides, the CDR3 is TGCAGCGTTGAGGGACTTTCTAGCGGTGACTACGAGCAGTACTTC. This sequence joins TRBV29-1 and TRBJ2-7, with 7 bases lining up with TRBD2. The length of the CDR3 is 15 residues. J was trimmed by 3 bases and V by 3 bases; bases with no gene match: 11. Germline V gene lookup returns CDR1 SQVTM and CDR2 ANQGSEA.

The chain employs TRBV4-3 and TRBJ1-1; 11 bases fit TRBD1. The CDR3 totals 17 residues. CDR1 and CDR2 from the germline V gene are LGHNA and YSLEER. With V trimmed by 0 bases and J by 5 bases, 8 bases remained unmatched. This CDR3 reads CASSQDPRDRGGTEAFF. The CDR3 region has the DNA TGCGCCAGCAGCCAAGATCCCAGGGACAGGGGGGGGACTGAAGCTTTCTTT.

The rearrangement links TRBV27 to TRBJ1-1, with a possible D match to TRBD1 (5 bases). V was pared by 5 bases and J by 7 bases, with 14 bases between. CDR1 and CDR2 from the germline V gene are MNHEY and SMNVEV (reference sequence). CDR3 length: 13 residues. This chain's CDR3 is CASSPGNLVEAFF. The CDR3 DNA reads TGTGCCAGCAGTCCAGGGAATCTCGTTGAAGCTTTCTTT.

The rearrangement joins TRBV18 to TRBJ2-1; D possibly corresponds to TRBD2 (7 bases). Trimming shortened V by 0 bases and J by 7 bases, and 16 bases separated the two germline ends. Per germline, CDR1 KGHSH and CDR2 LQKENI. The CDR3 loop spans 16 amino acids. The CDR3 loop is CASSPPKGGISNEQFF. The CDR3 coding sequence is TGTGCCAGCTCACCACCGAAGGGGGGGATTAGTAATGAGCAGTTCTTC.

In its sample, this clone was seen once. The genes are TRBV21-1 and TRBJ1-5; no check of the table's D call, TRBD1, against the DNA was made. TRBV21-1 is a known pseudogene. The CDR3 is 16 amino acids. DNA of the CDR3: TGTGCCAGCACCAGGGACAGGGGCCCGTGTGATCAGCCCCAGCATTTT. Its translation is CASTRDRGPCDQPQHF.

The chain has TRBV19 and TRBJ1-1; 9 bases agree with TRBD1. Germline CDR1 LNHDA, CDR2 SQIVND (reference sequence). V gave up 5 bases and J gave up 5 bases; unmatched junction bases: 12. This CDR3 has 16 residues. The DNA of the CDR3 is TGTGCCAGTAGTCCATTACTGGACAGGGGTCGGACTGAAGCTTTCTTT. Translated, it gives CASSPLLDRGRTEAFF.

CDR3 DNA: TGTGCCAGCAGCTTGGGGCAGGTTAACTATGGCTACACCTTC. Its translation: CASSLGQVNYGYTF. The chain links TRBV5-6 to TRBJ1-2; D unclear. Deletions cut 0 bases from V and 1 base from J, with 7 bases between. Germline loops: CDR1 SGHDT, CDR2 YYEEEE. CDR3 size: 14 residues.

The V and J genes are TRBV7-2 and TRBJ2-5; 7 bases map to TRBD1. Trimming took 4 bases from V and 3 from J; bases not matched to a gene: 11. This CDR3 has 16 amino acids. Germline V CDR1 and CDR2: SGHTA, FQGNSA. The CDR3 coding sequence is TGTGCCAGCAGCTCCCGAGGGGGACAGTTTAAAGAGACCCAGTACTTC. This gives the protein CASSSRGGQFKETQYF.

The genes are TRBV6-5 and TRBJ1-5; D is uncertain. CDR1 and CDR2 (germline): MNHEY, SVGAGI. The CDR3 sequence is 12 residues long. CDR3 sequence: CGAGGYNQPQHF. The CDR3 DNA reads TGTGGGGCTGGTGGGTACAATCAGCCCCAGCATTTT.

This rearrangement joins TRBV19 to TRBJ2-4; 9 bases match TRBD1. CDR1 and CDR2 (germline): LNHDA, SQIVND (reference sequence). J lost 7 bases, V lost 3 bases, and 16 bases had no gene match. This CDR3 region has 18 residues. The CDR3 bases are TGTGCCAGTAGTATCGGGACAGGGACTGGATTGTCATTGAACATTCAGTACTTC. It encodes CASSIGTGTGLSLNIQYF.

J is TRBJ1-4 and V is TRBV28; D is unresolved. The CDR3 covers 14 residues. Germline V gene data show CDR1 as MDHEN and CDR2 as SYDVKM. V was shortened by 4 bases and J by 5 bases, with 11 bases between the two germline ends. The CDR3: CASSSPGGNEKLFF. In nucleotides, the CDR3 is TGTGCCAGCAGTTCCCCGGGCGGCAATGAAAAACTGTTTTTT.

The chain joins TRBV29-1 to TRBJ2-6; TRBD1 matches at 11 bases. This CDR3 is 16 amino acids long. Looked up from germline, CDR1 is SQVTM and CDR2 is ANQGSEA. The V segment lost 4 bases and the J segment 2 bases; nucleotides outside the gene matches: 4. CDR3 loop: CSVGGTGGTGANVLTF. The CDR3 nucleotides are TGCAGCGTTGGGGGGACAGGGGGAACTGGGGCCAACGTCCTGACTTTC.

This chain uses TRBV7-9 with TRBJ1-2, with D unclear. Trimming stripped 5 bases from V and 4 bases from J, with 14 bases between. Germline V lookup: CDR1 SEHNR, CDR2 FQNEAQ (reference sequence). CDR3 length: 14 amino acids. The CDR3 DNA follows: TGTGCCAGCAGCCAGCCCGGGCCCCTCTATGGCTACACCTTC. This sequence encodes CASSQPGPLYGYTF.

This chain links TRBV5-1 with TRBJ2-1, with 10 bases matching TRBD2. The junction had 8 bases not matched to a gene; V was cut back by 0 bases and J by 5 bases. The CDR3 length is 17 residues. CDR1 SGHRS and CDR2 YFSETQ come from the germline V gene. The CDR3 is CASSLGEGGLAHNEQFF. The CDR3, as DNA: TGCGCCAGCAGCTTGGGAGAGGGGGGACTAGCGCACAATGAGCAGTTCTTC.

The chain recombines TRBV9 with TRBJ2-2; no clear D. This CDR3 comprises 11 residues. The V end lost 3 bases, the J end lost 6 bases, and 3 bases lay between the germline ends. Germline V gene sequence: CDR1 SGDLS, CDR2 YYNGEE. CDR3 region: CASSAPGELFF. CDR3 DNA: TGTGCCAGCAGCGCCCCCGGGGAGCTGTTTTTT. Combining the CDR3 with reference TRBV9 and TRBJ2-2 gives the whole variable domain DSGVTQTPKHLITATGQRVTLRCSPRSGDLSVYWYQQSLDQGLQFLIQYYNGEERAKGNILERFSAQQFPDLHSELNLSSLELGDSALYFCASSAPGELFFGEGSRLTVL.

This clone has a single count. This chain joins TRBV19 and TRBJ1-5; the D is unclear. Germline CDR1 is LNHDA and CDR2 is SQIVND (reference sequence). Trimming stripped 3 bases from V and 7 bases from J, with 10 bases between. The CDR3 has 13 amino acids. The CDR3 here is CASSIMLLQPQHF. DNA for the CDR3: TGTGCCAGTAGTATTATGTTGTTGCAGCCCCAGCATTTT.

This sequence joins TRBV15 and TRBJ1-1; TRBD1 might be the D (6 bases). Germline loops: CDR1 LNHNV, CDR2 YYDKDF (reference sequence). The CDR3 has 14 residues. The V end lost 8 bases, the J end lost 3 bases, and 16 bases lay between the germline ends. CDR3 amino acids: CATSMGALDTEAFF. DNA for the CDR3: TGTGCCACCTCAATGGGGGCGCTGGACACTGAAGCTTTCTTT.

The chain joins TRBV6-5 to TRBJ1-2; D remains unclear. The V and J ends lost 0 bases and 1 base respectively, with 9 bases between them. There are 15 residues in the CDR3. Per the germline V gene, CDR1 is MNHEY and CDR2 is SVGAGI. CDR3 in DNA: TGTGCCAGCAGTTACTCGAGGTTCAATAACTATGGCTACACCTTC. It is translated as CASSYSRFNNYGYTF.

The rearrangement joins TRBV4-2 to TRBJ2-7, with D possibly being TRBD1 (6 bases). The V and J ends lost 0 bases and 5 bases respectively, with 8 bases between them. There are 13 residues in the CDR3. Germline V CDR1 and CDR2: LGHNA, YNFKEQ. CDR3 DNA sequence: TGTGCCAGCAGCCAAGACAGGGGTCACGAGCAGTACTTC. Its protein product is CASSQDRGHEQYF.

This chain joins TRBV5-1 and TRBJ2-3; 8 bases agree with TRBD2. This CDR3 is 14 amino acids long. V trimming: 2 bases; J trimming: 4 bases; junction bases outside the gene matches: 3. Germline loops: CDR1 SGHRS, CDR2 YFSETQ. The CDR3 coding sequence is TGCGCCAGCAGCTTCAGCGGGGGCTCAGATACGCAGTATTTT. This encodes CASSFSGGSDTQYF. Filled out from reference TRBV5-1 and TRBJ2-3, the complete variable domain reads KAGVTQTPRYLIKTRGQQVTLSCSPISGHRSVSWYQQTPGQGLQFLFEYFSETQRNKGNFPGRFSGRQFSNSRSEMNVSTLELGDSALYLCASSFSGGSDTQYFGPGTRLTVL.

There are a few counts of this clone. The rearrangement links TRBV29-1 to TRBJ2-3, with 9 bases fitting TRBD2. V trimming: 6 bases; J trimming: 1 base; junction bases outside the gene matches: 5. Germline CDR1 SQVTM, CDR2 ANQGSEA. The CDR3 consists of 14 residues. This CDR3 reads CSVTIAGGTDTQYF. Here the CDR3 DNA reads TGCAGCGTCACGATAGCGGGGGGCACAGATACGCAGTATTTT.

V gene TRBV19 combines with J gene TRBJ1-1; unclear D gene. The CDR3 consists of 16 residues. Trimming removed 5 bases from V and 0 bases from J, with 16 bases in between. Germline V gene sequence: CDR1 LNHDA, CDR2 SQIVND (reference sequence). CDR3 in amino acids: CASSSHISQMNTEAFF. As DNA, the CDR3 is TGTGCCAGTAGTTCCCACATTTCTCAAATGAACACTGAAGCTTTCTTT. The full variable domain, with the rest looked up from reference TRBV19 and TRBJ1-1, is DGGITQSPKYLFRKEGQNVTLSCEQNLNHDAMYWYRQDPGQGLRLIYYSQIVNDFQKGDIAEGYSVSREKKESFPLTVTSAQKNPTAFYLCASSSHISQMNTEAFFGQGTRLTVV.

Only one count was recorded for this clone. CDR3 residues: CASSPRGGNQPQHF. The CDR3 DNA reads TGTGCCAGCAGCCCCAGGGGCGGCAATCAGCCCCAGCATTTT. The V and J genes are TRBV27 and TRBJ1-5, with a weak D call TRBD1 (6 bases). V was clipped by 6 bases and J by 2 bases, with 11 bases between them. Germline-derived CDR1 and CDR2 are MNHEY and SMNVEV (reference sequence). The CDR3 is made up of 14 amino acids.